These T cell receptor beta chains were read from a single sample in a study of B cell selection in AIRE deficiency. Sequencing was performed with immunoSEQ multiplex PCR; in TCRdb, only in-frame clones are kept and a portion is missing. The repertoire has 20,000 to 30,000 clones, approximately 96% of them found once; the top ten carry approximately 0.21%. The specimen was CD4+CD127+ conventional T cells sorted from PBMCs. The receptor set was obtained from a human donor in good health. Both conserved end residues are part of each CDR3. The order of the fields is clone size, J gene, V gene, D gene, CDR3 protein, CDR3 DNA. A D gene is named only where the DNA matches it firmly. Some rows mark clone size as missing; the rest say once, few, many or name a class of expanded clone.

size: -; J: TRBJ2-7; V: TRBV5-6; D: -; CDR3: CASSSWGAQTYEQYF; DNA: TGTGCCAGCAGCTCGTGGGGGGCCCAGACCTACGAGCAGTACTTC
size: -; J: TRBJ2-7; V: TRBV5-1; D: -; CDR3: CASSPASVEQYF; DNA: TGCGCCAGCAGTCCCGCCTCCGTCGAGCAGTACTTC
size: -; J: TRBJ2-1; V: TRBV2; D: TRBD2; CDR3: CASSTTSGIPYNEQFF; DNA: TGTGCCAGCAGTACAACTAGCGGGATACCCTACAATGAGCAGTTCTTC
size: -; J: TRBJ2-1; V: TRBV9; D: -; CDR3: CASSVEGGVYNEQFF; DNA: TGTGCCAGCAGCGTAGAGGGGGGTGTCTACAATGAGCAGTTCTTC
size: once; J: TRBJ1-2; V: TRBV7-2; D: -; CDR3: CASSLVPGPITF; DNA: TGTGCCAGCAGCTTAGTTCCAGGTCCCATCACCTTC
size: -; J: TRBJ2-1; V: TRBV6-1; D: TRBD1; CDR3: CASSEGVGSGGRNEQFF; DNA: TGTGCCAGCAGTGAAGGGGTAGGGTCAGGGGGTCGCAATGAGCAGTTCTTC
size: -; J: TRBJ2-5; V: TRBV5-4; D: TRBD1; CDR3: CASSFGQGAQETQYF; DNA: TGTGCCAGCAGCTTTGGGCAGGGGGCCCAAGAGACCCAGTACTTC
size: -; J: TRBJ2-7; V: TRBV21-1; D: -; CDR3: CASSTKAVRVAGGPRLSYEQYF; DNA: TGTGCCAGCAGCACTAAAGCGGTGAGAGTAGCGGGAGGGCCCCGGCTCTCCTACGAGCAGTACTTC
size: -; J: TRBJ2-5; V: TRBV6-5; D: -; CDR3: CASSPARGPQETQYF; DNA: TGTGCCAGCAGTCCCGCCCGTGGGCCCCAAGAGACCCAGTACTTC
size: -; J: TRBJ1-2; V: TRBV7-3; D: -; CDR3: CASSPRAGSNYGYTF; DNA: TGTGCCAGCAGCCCAAGGGCAGGGAGCAACTATGGCTACACCTTC
size: once; J: TRBJ2-2; V: TRBV19; D: TRBD2; CDR3: CASSSKRTSGRSTGELFF; DNA: TGTGCCAGTAGTTCAAAAAGGACTAGCGGGAGGAGTACCGGGGAGCTGTTTTTT
size: -; J: TRBJ1-3; V: TRBV7-9; D: TRBD1; CDR3: CASSSGTGGSGNTIYF; DNA: TGTGCCAGCAGCTCTGGGACAGGGGGCTCTGGAAACACCATATATTTT
size: -; J: TRBJ2-3; V: TRBV4-2; D: -; CDR3: CASSQGVEGRDTQYF; DNA: TGTGCCAGCAGCCAAGGGGTGGAGGGACGAGATACGCAGTATTTT
size: -; J: TRBJ2-2; V: TRBV28; D: TRBD1; CDR3: CASRRTGGTGELFF; DNA: TGTGCCAGCCGAAGGACAGGGGGGACCGGGGAGCTGTTTTTT
size: -; J: TRBJ1-3; V: TRBV19; D: -; CDR3: CASKKPLGRGGTIYF; DNA: TGTGCCAGTAAGAAACCCCTCGGGCGAGGGGGCACCATATATTTT
size: -; J: TRBJ1-2; V: TRBV6-4; D: -; CDR3: CASSGGGQHYGYTF; DNA: TGTGCCAGCAGTGGAGGCGGACAGCACTATGGCTACACCTTC
size: -; J: TRBJ2-7; V: TRBV7-2; D: -; CDR3: CASSLEGRNEQYF; DNA: TGTGCCAGCAGCTTAGAAGGCAGGAACGAGCAGTACTTC
size: -; J: TRBJ2-3; V: TRBV5-4; D: TRBD1; CDR3: CASSLDRGTDTQYF; DNA: TGTGCCAGCAGCTTGGACAGGGGTACAGATACGCAGTATTTT
size: -; J: TRBJ2-1; V: TRBV7-3; D: TRBD2; CDR3: CASSLSRRTSGKVEQFF; DNA: TGTGCCAGCAGCCTAAGCCGCAGGACTAGCGGGAAGGTTGAGCAGTTCTTC
size: -; J: TRBJ1-1; V: TRBV18; D: -; CDR3: CASSVAPVQGNTEAFF; DNA: TGTGCCAGCTCCGTAGCCCCCGTACAGGGGAACACTGAAGCTTTCTTT
size: -; J: TRBJ1-1; V: TRBV19; D: TRBD1; CDR3: CASSGTGGTEAFF; DNA: TGTGCCAGTAGTGGGACAGGGGGGACTGAAGCTTTCTTT
size: -; J: TRBJ2-3; V: TRBV30; D: -; CDR3: CAWSLTGDTQYF; DNA: TGTGCCTGGAGTTTAACAGGAGATACGCAGTATTTT
size: -; J: TRBJ2-2; V: TRBV7-7; D: -; CDR3: CASSLGANTGELFF; DNA: TGTGCTAGCAGCTTGGGGGCTAACACCGGGGAGCTGTTTTTT
size: -; J: TRBJ1-5; V: TRBV18; D: -; CDR3: CASSPGGLMSQPQHF; DNA: TGTGCCAGCTCACCAGGGGGTCTTATGTCGCAGCCCCAGCATTTT
size: -; J: TRBJ2-1; V: TRBV11-2; D: TRBD2; CDR3: CASSIQAGGPGNEQFF; DNA: TGTGCCAGCAGTATTCAGGCGGGAGGGCCGGGCAATGAGCAGTTCTTC
size: -; J: TRBJ2-1; V: TRBV27; D: TRBD2; CDR3: CASSSPLGNQRGEQFF; DNA: TGTGCCAGCAGTTCCCCCCTGGGTAACCAGCGGGGTGAGCAGTTCTTC
size: -; J: TRBJ1-2; V: TRBV27; D: -; CDR3: CASRESYGYTF; DNA: TGTGCCTCGCGGGAGTCATATGGCTACACCTTC
size: -; J: TRBJ1-2; V: TRBV30; D: TRBD1; CDR3: CAWSYTTTGTGIGYTF; DNA: TGTGCCTGGAGTTATACCACCACCGGGACAGGAATTGGCTACACCTTC
size: -; J: TRBJ2-1; V: TRBV5-5; D: -; CDR3: CASGVTYNEQFF; DNA: TGTGCCAGTGGGGTAACCTACAATGAGCAGTTCTTC
size: -; J: TRBJ2-3; V: TRBV29-1; D: -; CDR3: CSVGPGGTDTQYF; DNA: TGCAGCGTTGGGCCAGGAGGCACAGATACGCAGTATTTT
size: few; J: TRBJ2-1; V: TRBV6-1; D: -; CDR3: CAFGGRGEYNEQFF; DNA: TGTGCCTTCGGGGGGAGGGGGGAGTACAATGAGCAGTTCTTC
size: -; J: TRBJ2-6; V: TRBV10-3; D: -; CDR3: CAISEGDKGANVLTF; DNA: TGTGCCATCAGTGAAGGGGACAAGGGGGCCAACGTCCTGACTTTC
size: -; J: TRBJ2-7; V: TRBV7-8; D: TRBD2; CDR3: CASSLGGAGGPNFYEQYF; DNA: TGTGCCAGCAGCTTAGGCGGGGCGGGGGGACCGAACTTCTACGAGCAGTACTTC
size: -; J: TRBJ2-2; V: TRBV19; D: TRBD2; CDR3: CASSIWLAGGTGELFF; DNA: TGTGCCAGTAGTATTTGGCTAGCGGGAGGTACCGGGGAGCTGTTTTTT
size: few; J: TRBJ2-3; V: TRBV6-4; D: -; CDR3: CASSENPGAGDTQYF; DNA: TGTGCCAGCAGTGAGAATCCAGGGGCGGGGGATACGCAGTATTTT
size: -; J: TRBJ2-1; V: TRBV5-4; D: TRBD2; CDR3: CASSSPILGGPSNEQFF; DNA: TGTGCCAGCAGCTCCCCCATACTGGGAGGGCCTTCCAATGAGCAGTTCTTC
size: -; J: TRBJ2-7; V: TRBV7-2; D: TRBD2; CDR3: CASTTDASGSSYEQYF; DNA: TGTGCCAGCACCACCGACGCCAGCGGGAGCTCCTACGAGCAGTACTTC
size: -; J: TRBJ2-1; V: TRBV19; D: TRBD1; CDR3: CASSKGQEAVYNEQFF; DNA: TGTGCCAGTAGTAAGGGACAGGAGGCCGTTTACAATGAGCAGTTCTTC
size: -; J: TRBJ2-4; V: TRBV7-9; D: TRBD2; CDR3: CASSLKLAGLAKNIQYF; DNA: TGTGCCAGCAGCTTGAAACTAGCGGGTCTAGCCAAAAACATTCAGTACTTC
size: -; J: TRBJ2-1; V: TRBV7-9; D: -; CDR3: CASSLAGGHNEQFF; DNA: TGTGCCAGCAGCTTAGCCGGAGGGCACAATGAGCAGTTCTTC
size: -; J: TRBJ2-2; V: TRBV7-9; D: TRBD1; CDR3: CASSLGDREEPGELFF; DNA: TGTGCCAGCAGCTTAGGGGACAGGGAAGAACCCGGGGAGCTGTTTTTT
size: -; J: TRBJ2-5; V: TRBV7-3; D: TRBD1; CDR3: CASSLTGGIQETQYF; DNA: TGTGCCAGCAGCTTGACAGGGGGTATCCAAGAGACCCAGTACTTC
size: few; J: TRBJ1-4; V: TRBV5-1; D: -; CDR3: CASSATGGMDEKLFF; DNA: TGCGCCAGCAGCGCCACCGGGGGGATGGATGAAAAACTGTTTTTT
size: -; J: TRBJ2-7; V: TRBV28; D: -; CDR3: CASSSNYEQYF; DNA: TGTGCCAGCAGTTCAAACTACGAGCAGTACTTC
size: -; J: TRBJ2-2; V: TRBV7-9; D: -; CDR3: CASSLSRNTGELFF; DNA: TGTGCCAGCAGCCTATCAAGGAACACCGGGGAGCTGTTTTTT
size: -; J: TRBJ2-5; V: TRBV7-2; D: -; CDR3: CASSSSNGETQYF; DNA: TGTGCCAGCAGCTCATCTAACGGGGAGACCCAGTACTTC
size: -; J: TRBJ2-1; V: TRBV28; D: TRBD2; CDR3: CASRTGRERRYNEQFF; DNA: TGTGCCAGCAGAACCGGGCGGGAGAGGCGGTACAATGAGCAGTTCTTC
size: once; J: TRBJ2-7; V: TRBV28; D: TRBD1; CDR3: CASSKVPRTGLPYEQYF; DNA: TGTGCCAGCTCTAAAGTTCCCCGGACAGGACTTCCCTACGAGCAGTACTTC
size: -; J: TRBJ2-3; V: TRBV6-1; D: -; CDR3: CASSEGRLNTQYF; DNA: TGTGCCAGCAGTGAGGGGAGGCTTAATACGCAGTATTTT
size: -; J: TRBJ2-1; V: TRBV6-4; D: -; CDR3: CASRQTPTSYNEQFF; DNA: TGTGCCAGCAGACAGACTCCTACCTCCTACAATGAGCAGTTCTTC
size: -; J: TRBJ1-6; V: TRBV6-5; D: TRBD1; CDR3: CATRQGSSYNSPLHF; DNA: TGTGCCACCCGACAGGGTAGTTCCTATAATTCACCCCTCCACTTT
size: -; J: TRBJ1-4; V: TRBV6-1; D: -; CDR3: CASSNKVPAEVFF; DNA: TGTGCCAGCAGTAATAAAGTCCCGGCGGAGGTGTTTTTT
size: -; J: TRBJ1-5; V: TRBV18; D: TRBD1; CDR3: CASSRQGQDQPQHF; DNA: TGTGCCAGCTCACGACAGGGGCAGGATCAGCCCCAGCATTTT
size: -; J: TRBJ1-4; V: TRBV20-1; D: -; CDR3: CSATVRRNLFF; DNA: TGCAGTGCTACCGTAAGGAGGAACCTGTTTTTT
size: -; J: TRBJ2-7; V: TRBV27; D: -; CDR3: CASSLRQGRKSYEQYF; DNA: TGTGCCAGCAGTTTAAGGCAGGGCAGAAAAAGCTACGAGCAGTACTTC
size: once; J: TRBJ1-2; V: TRBV10-3; D: TRBD1; CDR3: CAISELIQTGDGYTF; DNA: TGTGCCATCAGTGAGCTTATTCAGACAGGGGATGGCTACACCTTC
size: -; J: TRBJ1-2; V: TRBV5-4; D: TRBD1; CDR3: CASSWGQGGSYGYTF; DNA: TGTGCCAGCAGCTGGGGACAGGGGGGGTCCTATGGCTACACCTTC
size: -; J: TRBJ1-5; V: TRBV11-1; D: -; CDR3: CASSLGPGVDQPQHF; DNA: TGTGCCAGCAGCTTAGGACCAGGGGTCGATCAGCCCCAGCATTTT
size: -; J: TRBJ2-7; V: TRBV5-4; D: TRBD2; CDR3: CASSFSGRHEQYF; DNA: TGTGCCAGCAGCTTTAGCGGGAGGCACGAGCAGTACTTC